One sample yielded the 29 T cell receptor beta chains listed below, sequenced in a study of tumor and adjacent non-tumor tissue in lung cancer. Three rounds of nested PCR, following a modified ARM-PCR protocol, produced the TCRbeta library. TCRdb re-called the multiplex PCR reads through MiXCR, storing one row per CDR3 protein. The sample shows about 43,000 distinct CDR3 sequences, more than 50% of them seen only once. RNA was extracted from bulk tissue without any cell sorting. The normal lung tissue was taken more than 3 cm from the tumor edge. The sample consisted of distant non-tumor lung tissue. The receptor source for this set is a man in his fifties or sixties with non-small cell lung cancer.

Regarding this clonotype: This CDR3 is missing its conserved last phenylalanine or tryptophan, likely due to a read error. This chain connects TRBV11-1 to TRBJ2-7, with unresolved D. Germline V lookup: CDR1 SGHAT, CDR2 FQDESV (reference sequence). The germline V and J ends were trimmed by 6 bases and 7 bases, with 16 bases remaining between them. The CDR3 sequence is 13 residues long. The CDR3 nucleotides are TGTGCCAGCAGTTTATCGGAACTTTTGGAGCAGTACTCC. Translating it yields CASSLSELLEQYS.

This clonotype is medium-sized. The chain recombines TRBV29-1 with TRBJ2-7; maybe TRBD1 (6 bases). Trimming shortened V by 6 bases and J by 3 bases, and 15 bases separated the two germline ends. CDR3 length: 13 amino acids. Germline CDR1 is SQVTM and CDR2 is ANQGSEA. The CDR3 sequence is CSVRRDKIYEQYF. The CDR3 DNA reads as TGCAGCGTCCGCCGGGACAAGATCTACGAGCAGTACTTC.

Regarding this clonotype: It is likely a read error, because the conserved phenylalanine at the end of the CDR3 is missing. V usage is TRBV11-2 and J usage is TRBJ2-7; D gene ambiguous. The V gene lost 1 base and the J gene lost 3 bases, with 13 bases spanning the gap. This CDR3 comprises 15 residues. From germline, CDR1 is SGHAT and CDR2 FQNNGV. CDR3 DNA: TGTGCCAGCAGCTTAGGGGCCGAGACAAGCTACGAGCAGTACATC. This codes for CASSLGAETSYEQYI.

The chain recombines TRBV30 with TRBJ2-1; 12 bases are a match to TRBD2. The CDR3 runs 16 residues. Germline CDR1 is GTSNPN and CDR2 is SVGIG (reference sequence). J was trimmed by 5 bases and V by 0 bases; bases with no gene match: 5. The CDR3 spells CAWSVASGGAHNEQFF. As DNA, the CDR3 is TGTGCCTGGAGTGTTGCTAGCGGGGGGGCCCACAATGAGCAGTTCTTC.

This clonotype was observed many times. The chain employs TRBV4-1 and TRBJ2-3; tentative D call: TRBD1 (6 bases). This CDR3 is built from 19 residues. Per the germline V gene, CDR1 is MGHRA and CDR2 is YSYEKL. V was pared by 2 bases and J by 1 base, with 22 bases between. CDR3 sequence reads: CASSQIGLGAKIRTDTQYF. The CDR3 DNA reads as TGCGCCAGCAGCCAAATCGGGCTGGGGGCAAAAATCCGCACAGATACGCAGTATTTT.

This clonotype was counted a few times. One junction end does not reproduce the germline sequence, and a read error may be involved. This chain links TRBV5-6 with TRBJ2-2, with a possible D match to TRBD2 (5 bases). The germline gives CDR1 SGHDT, CDR2 YYEEEE. This CDR3 contains 14 residues. The DNA of the CDR3 is TGTGCCAGTAGTAAGACGCGGAACACCGGGGAGCAGTTTTTT. It translates to CASSKTRNTGEQFF.

Comments on this clonotype: One end of the junction varies from germline; a read error may be responsible. The gene calls are TRBV13 and TRBJ2-7; D tentatively reads TRBD1 or TRBD2 (6 bases each). The germline V gene encodes CDR1 PRHDT and CDR2 FYEKMQ (reference sequence). The CDR3 runs 17 residues. The CDR3 DNA reads TGTGCCAGCAGCTGGGGGGCAGAGAGCGGTGATTTGCGCGAGCGGTACTTC. Translating it yields CASSWGAESGDLRERYF.

This clonotype has only a few counts. V and J are TRBV21-1 and TRBJ2-1. TRBV21-1 is deemed a pseudogene. This CDR3 contains 16 residues. CDR3: CASSSPGGSGHNEQFF. CDR3 nucleotide sequence: TGTGCCAGCAGCTCGCCTGGCGGGAGCGGCCACAATGAGCAGTTCTTC.

The table lists this clonotype with a count of one. A read error may account for a junction end that differs from germline. The chain carries TRBV7-6 and TRBJ2-3; D is possibly TRBD1 (6 bases). The length of the CDR3 is 11 residues. Germline assignment: CDR1 SGHVS and CDR2 FNYEAQ. The CDR3 sequence is CASNSGDTRYF. Written as DNA, the CDR3 is TGTGCCAGCAACTCAGGGGATACGCGGTATTTT.

As for this clonotype: A much more abundant neighbour one base away suggests this may be a read error. The genes are TRBV28 and TRBJ2-4, with TRBD2 matching 8 bases. In germline, CDR1 is MDHEN, CDR2 SYDVKM. Trimming at V came to 5 bases and at J to 9 bases, leaving 15 bases not matched to a gene. This CDR3 has 16 residues. CDR3 loop: CASSAAIAGSESIQYF. DNA of the CDR3: TGTGCCAGCAGTGCTGCGATAGCGGGATCTGAAAGCATTCAGTACTTC.

Note on this clonotype: One base away lies a much larger clone, so this may be a sequencing read error. The rearrangement joins TRBV12-3 or TRBV12-4 to TRBJ2-5; TRBD2 agrees at 9 bases. CDR3 length equals 15 residues. J lost 5 bases, V lost 5 bases, and 9 bases had no gene match. The CDR3 DNA sequence: TGTGCCAGCAGTGTATTAGCGGGAGAGGGTGAGACCCAGTACTTC. This encodes CASSVLAGEGETQYF.

A few counts support this clonotype. A much larger clone is a single base away; this may be a read error. The J gene is TRBJ2-7, the V gene TRBV28; D unresolved. The CDR3 has 12 residues. From germline, CDR1 is MDHEN and CDR2 SYDVKM. Trimming took off 2 bases at V and 3 bases at J, with 5 bases between the two ends. The CDR3 coding sequence is TGTGCCAGCAGTTTAGACCACTACGAGCAGTACTTC. It encodes CASSLDHYEQYF.

This clonotype came up a few times. The J gene is TRBJ2-1, the V gene TRBV11-2; D is tentatively TRBD1 or TRBD2 (5 bases each). This CDR3 has 14 residues. V was trimmed by 8 bases and J by 5 bases, leaving 16 bases between them. Per the germline V gene, CDR1 is SGHAT and CDR2 is FQNNGV. The CDR3: CASSRTGTDNEQFF. The CDR3 bases are TGTGCCAGCTCCCGAACGGGGACCGACAATGAGCAGTTCTTC.

This clonotype came up many times. The gene calls are TRBV11-2 and TRBJ2-7; D ambiguous. Germline V gene data show CDR1 as SGHAT and CDR2 as FQNNGV. The CDR3 has 11 residues. V lost 5 bases and J 5 bases, leaving 7 bases between the germline ends. The CDR3 DNA reads as TGTGCCAGCAGCCATCAGGACGAGCAGTACTTC. It encodes CASSHQDEQYF.

This clonotype was detected many times. CDR3 region: CASSYGQDTQYF. The CDR3 bases are TGCGCCAGCAGCTATGGACAGGATACGCAGTATTTT. The chain is built from TRBV5-1 and TRBJ2-3; weak D call: TRBD1 (6 bases). Germline-derived CDR1 and CDR2 are SGHRS and YFSETQ. V dropped 3 bases and J dropped 6 bases, with 8 bases sitting between them. The CDR3 is 12 residues long.

With regard to this clonotype: A much more abundant neighbour one base away suggests this may be a read error. This chain links TRBV18 with TRBJ2-1; D uncertain. This CDR3 has 14 amino acids. The V end was cut by 0 bases, the J end by 8 bases, with 11 bases between. Germline V CDR1 and CDR2: KGHSH, LQKENI. CDR3 region: CASSPPAMVHEQFF. The CDR3 region has the DNA TGTGCCAGCTCACCACCGGCCATGGTCCATGAGCAGTTCTTC.

About this clonotype: Compared with germline, one end of the junction differs, possibly owing to a read error. V usage is TRBV5-6 and J usage is TRBJ2-1; tentative D call: TRBD1 (6 bases). This CDR3 is 18 amino acids long. The germline gives CDR1 SGHDT, CDR2 YYEEEE. The CDR3 coding sequence is TGTTCCAGCAGCTGGGCCAGGGGCAGCACCACCTCATACAATGAGCAGTTCTTC. Amino acids: CSSSWARGSTTSYNEQFF.

The gene calls are TRBV11-2 and TRBJ1-1; the D gene is possibly TRBD1 (5 bases). Germline CDR1 SGHAT, CDR2 FQNNGV. Trimming shortened V by 3 bases and J by 5 bases, and 13 bases separated the two germline ends. The CDR3 consists of 14 residues. The DNA for the CDR3 is TGTGCCAGCAGCTTGTTAGGGGTCGGGACTGAAGCTTTCTTT. Amino acid sequence: CASSLLGVGTEAFF.

This clonotype has ten or more counts. This rearrangement joins TRBV12-3 or TRBV12-4 to TRBJ1-5, with 8 bases identical to TRBD1. Germline trimming cut 3 bases from V and 9 bases from J; bases unmatched to any gene: 10. This CDR3 is 15 amino acids long. The chain's CDR3 is CASSLSAGGATPQHF. The CDR3 bases are TGTGCCAGCAGTTTGTCCGCAGGGGGCGCAACGCCCCAGCATTTT.

This clonotype appeared many times. This rearrangement joins TRBV29-1 to TRBJ2-1; maybe TRBD1 (5 bases). The ends were cut back, 3 bases at V and 6 bases at J, with 15 bases in the middle. The CDR3 has 14 amino acids. The germline V gene has CDR1 SQVTM and CDR2 ANQGSEA. The CDR3 DNA is TGCAGCGTTGACGTGGCTAATGGGGCCAATGAGCAGTTCTTC. This gives the protein CSVDVANGANEQFF.

This clonotype was found a few times. The CDR3 DNA reads TGTGCCACCAGTGAGACCGGGACTAGCGCACAAGAGACCCAGTACTTC. Amino acids: CATSETGTSAQETQYF. The chain links TRBV24-1 to TRBJ2-5; 10 bases match TRBD2. The CDR3 spans 16 residues. Looked up from germline, CDR1 is KGHDR and CDR2 is SFDVKD. After removal of 4 bases from V and 2 bases from J, the junction contained 6 bases not matched to a gene.

The sample holds many counts of this clonotype. J is TRBJ2-7 and V is TRBV28; no definite D call. This CDR3 is 11 amino acids long. V shed 4 bases and J shed 2 bases, with 3 bases lying between them. Per the germline V gene, CDR1 is MDHEN and CDR2 is SYDVKM. The CDR3 DNA reads as TGTGCCAGCAGTTCGACCTACGAGCAGTACTTC. Amino acid sequence: CASSSTYEQYF.

At least ten counts were recorded for this clonotype. This chain links TRBV7-8 with TRBJ2-1; 8 bases match TRBD2. The length of the CDR3 is 17 residues. Germline V gives CDR1 SGHVS, CDR2 FQNEAQ. The junction had 13 bases not matched to a gene; V was cut back by 5 bases and J by 4 bases. The CDR3 DNA is TGTGCCAGCAGCCCCCTCGGGACGGGAGGGCAGTACAATGAGCAGTTCTTC. Protein sequence: CASSPLGTGGQYNEQFF.

There are many counts of this clonotype. This chain uses TRBV4-2 with TRBJ1-5; the match to TRBD1 covers 9 bases. The CDR3 length is 17 residues. In germline, CDR1 is LGHNA, CDR2 YNFKEQ. With 1 base clipped from V and 2 bases from J, the junction kept 6 bases outside the gene matches. CDR3 nucleotide sequence: TGTGCCAGCAGCCAAGGACAGGGGGAGGAAGGCAATCAGCCCCAGCATTTT. The encoded protein is CASSQGQGEEGNQPQHF.

The CDR3 DNA reads TGTGTCATCAGCCAAGTGCAGGGCCCCTACGAGCAGTACTTC. The encoded protein is CVISQVQGPYEQYF. The chain combines TRBV4-2 with TRBJ2-7; perhaps TRBD1 as D (5 bases). The length of the CDR3 is 14 residues. The germline CDR1 and CDR2 sequences are LGHNA and YNFKEQ.

Remarks on this clonotype: Being one base from a much bigger clone, this may be a read error. This chain links TRBV7-8 with TRBJ1-5; D ambiguous. The germline V gene encodes CDR1 SGHVS and CDR2 FQNEAQ. The CDR3 is 13 amino acids. Trimming took 1 base from V and 6 from J, leaving 7 bases between them. The chain's CDR3 is CASSLEIIQPQHF. The CDR3 bases are TGTGCCAGCAGCTTAGAGATTATTCAGCCCCAGCATTTT. The full variable domain, with the rest looked up from reference TRBV7-8 and TRBJ1-5, is GAGVSQSPRYKVAKRGQDVALRCDPISGHVSLFWYQQALGQGPEFLTYFQNEAQLDKSGLPSDRFFAERPEGSVSTLKIQRTQQEDSAVYLCASSLEIIQPQHFGDGTRLSIL.

In its sample, this clonotype was seen a few times. V is TRBV28 and J is TRBJ2-2, with D perhaps assigned TRBD1 or TRBD2 (6 bases each). Germline CDR1 MDHEN, CDR2 SYDVKM. Trimming pared 6 bases from V and 5 bases from J, leaving 13 bases between. The CDR3 is made up of 14 amino acids. CDR3: CASRTGRLTGELFF. The CDR3 DNA is TGTGCCAGCAGAACAGGGAGGCTTACCGGGGAGCTGTTTTTT.

The chain couples TRBV29-1 to TRBJ1-4; possible D gene TRBD1, 5 bases. V was shortened by 1 base and J by 0 bases, with 12 bases between the two germline ends. Germline assignment: CDR1 SQVTM and CDR2 ANQGSEA. This CDR3 is 16 amino acids long. The CDR3 DNA sequence: TGCAGCGTTGAAGGGATAGGGGATTCAACTAATGAAAAACTGTTTTTT. Translated: CSVEGIGDSTNEKLFF.

Remarks on this clonotype: A read error may explain this, as a much larger clone is one base away. The genes are TRBV5-1 and TRBJ2-7, with D maybe TRBD1 (6 bases). Looked up from germline, CDR1 is SGHRS and CDR2 is YFSETQ. The ends were cut back, 5 bases at V and 3 bases at J, with 15 bases in the middle. The CDR3 extends over 14 amino acids. This CDR3 is CASRLGQWGYEQYF. CDR3 nucleotides: TGCGCCAGCAGGCTAGGACAGTGGGGCTACGAGCAGTACTTC.